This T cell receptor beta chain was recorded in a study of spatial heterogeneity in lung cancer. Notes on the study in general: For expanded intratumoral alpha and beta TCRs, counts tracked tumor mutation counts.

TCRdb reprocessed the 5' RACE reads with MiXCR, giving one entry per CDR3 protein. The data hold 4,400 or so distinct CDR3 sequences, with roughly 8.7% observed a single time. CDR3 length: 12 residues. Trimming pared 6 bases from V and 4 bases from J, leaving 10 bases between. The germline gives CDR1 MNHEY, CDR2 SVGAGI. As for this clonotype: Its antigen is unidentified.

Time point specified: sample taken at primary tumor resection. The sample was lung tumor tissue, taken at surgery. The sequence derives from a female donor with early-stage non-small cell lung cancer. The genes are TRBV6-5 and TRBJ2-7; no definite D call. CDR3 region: CASSEWGYEQYF. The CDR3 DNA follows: TGTGCCAGCAGCGAGTGGGGTTACGAGCAGTACTTC.